Sequencing of this T cell receptor beta chain was carried out in a study of CD8+CD57+ T cells in acquired aplastic anemia. General study findings and limits: Patients and controls shared under 30 CD8+ CDR3 sequences, highly expressed in patients. The CD8+ Simpson's diversity of patients and controls was not significantly different.

CDR1 KGHDR and CDR2 SFDVKD come from the germline V gene. V was cut by 9 bases and J by 10 bases, with 17 bases left in between. This CDR3 is built from 12 residues. Genomic DNA templated the TCR beta VDJ and CDR3 profiling. TCRdb re-called the reads with MiXCR, one entry per CDR3 protein. This table has tens of thousands of distinct CDR3 sequences, just over 70% appearing once. All patients picked for sequencing had shown, by flow cytometry, an expansion of CD8+CD57+ cells. Blood samples were obtained from patients who had received no prior therapy. By share of the sample, this clonotype is medium-sized. Antigen unknown.

The sequenced sample consisted of sorted CD4+, CD8+, or CD8+CD57+ T cells (not recorded which) from PBMCs. This TCR was sampled from a human donor with aplastic anemia. The chain links TRBV24-1 to TRBJ1-1; the D is unclear. Here the CDR3 reads CATVAPLRVAFF. CDR3 DNA: TGTGCCACCGTGGCCCCGCTGAGGGTAGCTTTCTTT.